The next 11 T cell receptor beta chains were all read from a single sample in a study of a mutant IDH1 vaccine in newly diagnosed glioma. Libraries were prepared by immunoSEQ multiplex PCR; TCRdb keeps only in-frame clonotypes and omits some of them. This table holds around 24,000 clones, 93% found once. As for time point: baseline, week 1 (first vaccination visit). As for treatment: pre-vaccination baseline after standard-of-care therapy. This specimen was PBMCs, taken from a glioma patient treated with radiotherapy, temozolomide or both. The receptors here all came from a middle-aged man with glioma.

The DNA of the CDR3 is TGTGCCAGCAGTGAAAGCCGTAACTATGGCTACACCTTC. It specifies CASSESRNYGYTF. The V gene is TRBV6-1, the J gene TRBJ1-2; D gene ambiguous. Germline V gene lookup returns CDR1 MNHNS and CDR2 SASEGT. V was cut by 2 bases and J by 1 base, with 5 bases left in between. This CDR3 has 13 amino acids.

This chain joins TRBV5-1 and TRBJ2-6, with D tentatively TRBD1 (6 bases). V was clipped by 2 bases and J by 0 bases, with 18 bases between them. This CDR3 spans 19 amino acids. In germline, CDR1 is SGHRS, CDR2 YFSETQ. The CDR3 protein is CASSFPNPGQGSGANVLTF. CDR3 sequence (DNA): TGCGCCAGCAGCTTTCCGAATCCGGGACAAGGCTCTGGGGCCAACGTCCTGACTTTC. Supplemented by reference TRBV5-1 and TRBJ2-6, the full variable domain reads KAGVTQTPRYLIKTRGQQVTLSCSPISGHRSVSWYQQTPGQGLQFLFEYFSETQRNKGNFPGRFSGRQFSNSRSEMNVSTLELGDSALYLCASSFPNPGQGSGANVLTFGAGSRLTVL.

This chain uses TRBV7-6 with TRBJ1-4, with D perhaps matching TRBD1 (6 bases). The CDR3 has 18 amino acids. V lost 2 bases, J lost 8 bases, and 24 bases lay in between. Germline V CDR1 and CDR2: SGHVS, FNYEAQ. The CDR3 DNA sequence: TGTGCCAGCAGCTTAAGAGTCGCGGGGGGCGGATTTGGAGAAAAACTGTTTTTT. As protein: CASSLRVAGGGFGEKLFF.

The chain combines TRBV2 with TRBJ2-2, with D tentatively TRBD1 (6 bases). CDR3 length equals 14 residues. Trimming pared 7 bases from V and 4 bases from J, leaving 13 bases between. CDR1 is SNHLY, CDR2 FYNNEI, per germline. CDR3 loop: CASIKDSITGELFF. CDR3 in DNA: TGTGCCAGCATAAAGGACAGCATCACCGGGGAGCTGTTTTTT.

The chain carries TRBV28 and TRBJ2-3; no definite D call. V lost 2 bases and J lost 0, with 6 bases in between. The CDR3 runs to 14 residues. Germline V CDR1 and CDR2: MDHEN, SYDVKM. CDR3 sequence (DNA): TGTGCCAGCAGTTTAATTGGGAGCACAGATACGCAGTATTTT. Translated, it gives CASSLIGSTDTQYF. Based on the CDR3 plus reference TRBV28 and TRBJ2-3, the full variable domain is DVKVTQSSRYLVKRTGEKVFLECVQDMDHENMFWYRQDPGLGLRLIYFSYDVKMKEKGDIPEGYSVSREKKERFSLILESASTNQTSMYLCASSLIGSTDTQYFGPGTRLTVL.

The chain uses TRBV5-4 and TRBJ1-6; 9 bases fit TRBD1. The CDR3 loop spans 15 amino acids. The V gene end was trimmed by 4 bases and the J gene end by 7 bases; junction bases not matched to a gene: 6. Germline CDR1 and CDR2: SGHNT and YYREEE (reference sequence). CDR3 coding DNA: TGTGCCAGCAGCGTCGGGACAGGGCAAAATTCACCCCTCCACTTT. Its translation: CASSVGTGQNSPLHF. The variable domain in full, with the rest retrieved from reference TRBV5-4 and TRBJ1-6, is ETGVTQSPTHLIKTRGQQVTLRCSSQSGHNTVSWYQQALGQGPQFIFQYYREEENGRGNFPPRFSGLQFPNYSSELNVNALELDDSALYLCASSVGTGQNSPLHFGNGTRLTVT.

This clone was detected only once. The V and J genes are TRBV7-9 and TRBJ2-5, with 12 bases lining up with TRBD1. The J call may not be correct, given that the DNA end is closer to TRBJ2-7. CDR3 size: 15 residues. The germline CDR1 and CDR2 sequences are SEHNR and FQNEAQ (reference sequence). The CDR3 reads CASSAPGQGAREQYF. The CDR3 nucleotides are TGTGCCAGCAGCGCCCCGGGACAGGGGGCCCGCGAGCAGTACTTC.

This chain connects TRBV7-7 to TRBJ1-1; D gene unclear. CDR1 is SSHAT and CDR2 is FNYEAQ in the germline V gene (reference sequence). The CDR3 extends over 13 amino acids. Trimming removed 5 bases at V and 0 bases at J, with 7 bases between. The CDR3 nucleotides read TGTGCCAGCAGCCGGGATTTGAACACTGAAGCTTTCTTT. It is translated as CASSRDLNTEAFF. Drawing the rest from reference TRBV7-7 and TRBJ1-1, the complete variable domain is GAGVSQSPRYKVTKRGQDVTLRCDPISSHATLYWYQQALGQGPEFLTYFNYEAQPDKSGLPSDRFSAERPEGSISTLTIQRTEQRDSAMYRCASSRDLNTEAFFGQGTRLTVV.

V is TRBV9 and J is TRBJ2-1, with TRBD2 identical over 11 bases. This CDR3 spans 15 amino acids. The germline V gene encodes CDR1 SGDLS and CDR2 YYNGEE. V was pared by 3 bases and J by 12 bases, with 11 bases of the junction left unmatched. CDR3 amino acids: CASSGGTSGPRGQFF. The CDR3 coding sequence is TGTGCCAGCAGCGGTGGGACTAGCGGTCCCAGGGGGCAGTTCTTC.

CDR3 sequence (DNA): TGTGCCAGCAGCCTCAGGGCTGAGGGCCGGCATGATACGCAGTATTTT. Residues: CASSLRAEGRHDTQYF. This sequence joins TRBV13 and TRBJ2-3; D assignment may be TRBD1 or TRBD2 (5 bases each). This CDR3 has 16 amino acids. Germline CDR1 reads PRHDT; CDR2 reads FYEKMQ (reference sequence). Trimming removed 5 bases from V and 6 bases from J, with 21 bases in between.

This chain connects TRBV7-9 to TRBJ2-7; 9 bases align to TRBD2. CDR1 SEHNR and CDR2 FQNEAQ come from the germline V gene (reference sequence). This CDR3 spans 14 amino acids. Germline trimming cut 7 bases from V and 2 bases from J; bases unmatched to any gene: 6. CDR3 nucleotide sequence: TGTGCCAGCACCGGACTAGCGAAAACCTACGAGCAGTACTTC. This translates into CASTGLAKTYEQYF.